This T cell receptor beta chain was captured by sequencing in a study of beta chain features in type 1 diabetes (dated by TCRdb to between 2017 and 2018). For the study in its entirety: No differences in mean age, gender distribution, total cell number or subset yield were found between patients and healthy donors. Across all samples, 107,917,701 sorted cells were examined, and cell number per subset correlated strongly with RNA yield. In the study, recently diagnosed type 1 diabetes patients and matched healthy donors were compared on the TCRB repertoires of their sorted circulating CD4+ T cell subsets. Regulatory and stem cell-like memory subsets were obtained from only 8 patients and about 8 healthy donors, while naive and central memory subsets were obtained from all 28 donors.

Points the paper makes about the study in general: Because the HLA sub-analyses included only small numbers of individuals, any influence of HLA type on TCRB rearrangement was left unresolved. Naive, central memory and regulatory TCRB repertoires appeared more similar among patients than among healthy donors. A moderate but significant shortening of TCRB CDR3 length was observed in type 1 diabetes patients in all four CD4+ subsets. Sequencing cDNA rather than genomic DNA could over-represent highly expressing activated cells, although activation and CD3 levels did not differ between groups. At VDJ recombination sites, patients with type 1 diabetes made fewer insertions and deleted more nucleotides, a pattern implying thymic rearrangement abnormalities. Shorter templates might be favored by PCR, yet because patient and control samples were amplified and corrected together, any such skew would affect both groups equally.

The entire isolated RNA was reverse transcribed using the High Capacity cDNA Reverse Transcription Kit, and thus expressed TCRB transcripts were sequenced. Deep immunoSEQ sequencing was applied to naive, central memory and regulatory T cell samples, giving an average of roughly 3.5 million total reads per sample. Sorted cells were lysed in RLT buffer, and RNA was extracted using DNase-treated RNeasy Micro or Mini kits according to cell number. To prevent cross-contamination, each cell subset was processed individually, whereas patient and healthy donor samples were processed jointly. The immunoSEQ multiplex PCR was used to amplify TCRB sequences from cDNA, yielding 87-bp fragments that span the CDR3 region. Sequencing of the amplicons was performed on the Illumina HiSeq platform. As for how the authors treated the data: PCR bias was corrected computationally using synthetic template baselines, and reads within Hamming distance 2 were collapsed, with unmergeable singletons discarded. Reads were aligned against IMGT to assign V, D and J genes, CDR3 length and insertions or deletions at six rearrangement sites. Within each subset, clonotype counts were normalized to sorted cell number, after which true diversity and Gini coefficients were computed with the tcR R package. The overlap coefficient, calculated on TCRB nucleotide sequences, was used to measure repertoire sharing. As a proxy for the pre-selection repertoire, out-of-frame TCRB sequences from naive cells were analyzed. In TCRdb, the immuneACCESS table is reduced to in-frame sequences with V and J assigned. These tables do not hold every clone; where another copy was compared, an unresolved V gene accounts for under half, and the others remain unexplained. V and J calls and clone size are given by that table; D and trimming were obtained from the DNA. This sample gives 140,000 to 150,000 clones in total; over 9.5% of them show up just once. The top ten clones comprise 1% to 1.5% of the sample.

Including cysteine and phenylalanine, the CDR3 has 16 amino acids. The retained sequence is limited to the CDR3, 48 bases, with the frame set at the first base. V has 5 bases trimmed and J has 4 bases trimmed; junction bases matching no gene number 5. CDR1 and CDR2 are drawn from the germline V gene (reference sequence): LNHDA, SQIVND. This clone was recorded at least ten times. Its antigen is not yet known. No base quality information exists; no much larger clone differs at one position. Each donor gave one peripheral blood draw, roughly 110 mL on average, collected into heparinised tubes. A BD FACSAria II and a panel including CD45RO, CCR7, CD25, CD127, CD95 and CD27 were used to sort naive, central memory, regulatory and stem cell-like memory CD4+ T cells. Purity was above 95% for every sorted population. PBMCs were isolated right away by Lymphoprep density gradient centrifugation and were stained directly, without culture. So that batch effects would be minimized, each experiment stained and sorted samples in pairs, pairing one healthy donor with one patient.

This receptor was taken from a man aged 18 to 29 in good health. Input material: naive CD4+ T cells from blood. Interpreted using the paper, the cell subset or site label stands for: true naive CD4+ T cells. This chain joins TRBV19 to TRBJ2-1; 13 of the junction bases match TRBD2. The CDR3 is CASSPRTSGGYNEQFF. The DNA sequence is given as TGTGCCAGTAGTCCTCGGACTAGCGGGGGTTACAATGAGCAGTTCTTC.